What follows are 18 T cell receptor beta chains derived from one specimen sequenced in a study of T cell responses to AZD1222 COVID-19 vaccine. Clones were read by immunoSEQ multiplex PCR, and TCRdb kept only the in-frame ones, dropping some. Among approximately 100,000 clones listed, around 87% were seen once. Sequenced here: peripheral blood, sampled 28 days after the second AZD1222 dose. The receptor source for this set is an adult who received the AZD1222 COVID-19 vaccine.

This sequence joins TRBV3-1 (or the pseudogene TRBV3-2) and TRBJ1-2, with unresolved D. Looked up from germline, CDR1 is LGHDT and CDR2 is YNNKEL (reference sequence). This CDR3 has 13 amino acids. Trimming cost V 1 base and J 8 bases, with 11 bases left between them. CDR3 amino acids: CASSQAGVGGYTF. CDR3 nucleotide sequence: TGTGCCAGCAGCCAAGCCGGGGTTGGGGGCTACACCTTC.

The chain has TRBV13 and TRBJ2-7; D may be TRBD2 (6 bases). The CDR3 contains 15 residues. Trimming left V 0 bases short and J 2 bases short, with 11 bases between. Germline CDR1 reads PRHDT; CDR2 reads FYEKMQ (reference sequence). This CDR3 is CASSLGRGGAYEQYF. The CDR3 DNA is TGTGCCAGCAGCTTAGGCCGTGGAGGGGCCTACGAGCAGTACTTC.

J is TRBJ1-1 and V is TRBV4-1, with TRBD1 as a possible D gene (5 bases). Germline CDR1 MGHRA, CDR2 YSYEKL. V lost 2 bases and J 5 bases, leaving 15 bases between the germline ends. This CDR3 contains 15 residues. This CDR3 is CASSQPYTGGTEAFF. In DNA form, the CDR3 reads TGCGCCAGCAGCCAACCCTACACGGGGGGTACTGAAGCTTTCTTT.

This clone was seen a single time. The chain's CDR3 is CASFREAGGFEQYF. DNA of the CDR3: TGTGCCAGCTTTCGGGAGGCGGGGGGCTTTGAGCAGTACTTC. The V call is TRBV6-5, the J call TRBJ2-7, with 8 nucleotides matching TRBD2. Germline V gene lookup returns CDR1 MNHEY and CDR2 SVGAGI. The CDR3 loop spans 14 amino acids. V lost 8 bases, J lost 7 bases, and 13 bases stayed unmatched.

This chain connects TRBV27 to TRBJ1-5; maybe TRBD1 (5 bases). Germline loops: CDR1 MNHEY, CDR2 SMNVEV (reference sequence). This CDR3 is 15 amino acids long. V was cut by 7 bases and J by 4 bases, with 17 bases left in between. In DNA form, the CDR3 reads TGTGCCAGCACCCTGGGCAGGGAGGTAAATCAGCCCCAGCATTTT. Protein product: CASTLGREVNQPQHF.

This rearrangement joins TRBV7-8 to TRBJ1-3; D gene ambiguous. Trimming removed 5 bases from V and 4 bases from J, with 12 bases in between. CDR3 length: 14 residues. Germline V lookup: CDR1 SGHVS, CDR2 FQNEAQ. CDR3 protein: CASSRGLEGNTIYF. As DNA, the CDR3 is TGTGCCAGCAGCCGAGGCCTAGAGGGAAACACCATATATTTT.

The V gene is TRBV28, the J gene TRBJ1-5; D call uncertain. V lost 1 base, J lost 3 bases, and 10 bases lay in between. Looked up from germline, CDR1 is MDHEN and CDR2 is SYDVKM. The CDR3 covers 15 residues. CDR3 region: CASSLLRQINQPQHF. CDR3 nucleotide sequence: TGTGCCAGCAGTTTATTGCGGCAGATCAATCAGCCCCAGCATTTT.

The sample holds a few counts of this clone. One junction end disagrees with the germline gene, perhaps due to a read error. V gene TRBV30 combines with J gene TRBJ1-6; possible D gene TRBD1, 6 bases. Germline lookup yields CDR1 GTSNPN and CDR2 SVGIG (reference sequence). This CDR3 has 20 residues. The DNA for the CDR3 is TGTGCCTGGAGGAGGGGGACCGGGCGAGGAGGTTTCTCCAATAATTCACCCCTCCACTTT. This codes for CAWRRGTGRGGFSNNSPLHF. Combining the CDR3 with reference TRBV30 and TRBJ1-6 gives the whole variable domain SQTIHQWPATLVQPVGSPLSLECTVEGTSNPNLYWYRQAAGRGLQLLFYSVGIGQISSEVPQNLSASRPQDRQFILSSKKLLLSDSGFYLCAWRRGTGRGGFSNNSPLHFGNGTRLTVT.

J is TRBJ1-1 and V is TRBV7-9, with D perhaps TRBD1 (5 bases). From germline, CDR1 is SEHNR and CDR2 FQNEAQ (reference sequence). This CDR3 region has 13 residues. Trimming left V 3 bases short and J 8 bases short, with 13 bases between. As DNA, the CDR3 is TGTGCCAGCAGCTTGCGGATAGGGGCGGAAGCTTTCTTT. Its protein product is CASSLRIGAEAFF.

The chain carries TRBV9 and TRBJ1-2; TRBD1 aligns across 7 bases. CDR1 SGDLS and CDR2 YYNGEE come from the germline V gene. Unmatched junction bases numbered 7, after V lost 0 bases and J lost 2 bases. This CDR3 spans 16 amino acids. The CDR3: CASSVAGGTENYGYTF. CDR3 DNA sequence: TGTGCCAGCAGCGTAGCGGGCGGGACAGAGAACTATGGCTACACCTTC.

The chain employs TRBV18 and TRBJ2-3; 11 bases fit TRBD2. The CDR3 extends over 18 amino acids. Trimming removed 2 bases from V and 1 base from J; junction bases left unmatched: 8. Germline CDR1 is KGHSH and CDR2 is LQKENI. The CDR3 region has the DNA TGTGCCAGCTCACCATACTCGACGGGACTAGCGGGCACAGATACGCAGTATTTT. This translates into CASSPYSTGLAGTDTQYF.

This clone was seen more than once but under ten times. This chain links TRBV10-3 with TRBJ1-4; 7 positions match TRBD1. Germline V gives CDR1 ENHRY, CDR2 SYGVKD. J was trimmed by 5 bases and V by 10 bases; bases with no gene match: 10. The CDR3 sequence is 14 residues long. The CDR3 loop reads CATASGQENEKLFF. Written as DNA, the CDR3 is TGTGCCACCGCGAGCGGACAGGAAAATGAAAAACTGTTTTTT.

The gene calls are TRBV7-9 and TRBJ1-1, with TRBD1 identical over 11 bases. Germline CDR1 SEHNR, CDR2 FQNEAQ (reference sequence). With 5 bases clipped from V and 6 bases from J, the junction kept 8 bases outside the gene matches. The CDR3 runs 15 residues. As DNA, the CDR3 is TGTGCCAGCAGCCCCCAGGACAGGGGGCGGGCTGAAGCTTTCTTT. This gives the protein CASSPQDRGRAEAFF. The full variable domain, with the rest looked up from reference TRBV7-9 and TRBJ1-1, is DTGVSQNPRHKITKRGQNVTFRCDPISEHNRLYWYRQTLGQGPEFLTYFQNEAQLEKSRLLSDRFSAERPKGSFSTLEIQRTEQGDSAMYLCASSPQDRGRAEAFFGQGTRLTVV.

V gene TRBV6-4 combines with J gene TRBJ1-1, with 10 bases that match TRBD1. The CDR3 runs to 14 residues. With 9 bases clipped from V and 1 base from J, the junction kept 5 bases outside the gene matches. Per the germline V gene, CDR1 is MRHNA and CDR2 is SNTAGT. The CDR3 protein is CARAGTGENTEAFF. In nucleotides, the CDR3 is TGTGCCAGAGCCGGGACAGGGGAGAACACTGAAGCTTTCTTT.

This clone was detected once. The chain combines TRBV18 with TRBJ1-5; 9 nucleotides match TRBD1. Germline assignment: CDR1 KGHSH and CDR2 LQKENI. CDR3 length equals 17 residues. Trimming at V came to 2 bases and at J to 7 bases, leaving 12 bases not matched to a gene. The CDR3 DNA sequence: TGTGCCAGCTCACCAAAGAGCCCGGGACAGGGCTCCCAGCCCCAGCATTTT. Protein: CASSPKSPGQGSQPQHF.

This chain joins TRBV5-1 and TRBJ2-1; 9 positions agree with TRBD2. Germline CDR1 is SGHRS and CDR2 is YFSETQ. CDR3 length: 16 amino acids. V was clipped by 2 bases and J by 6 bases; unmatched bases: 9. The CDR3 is CASSFPPGTSSNEQFF. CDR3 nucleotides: TGCGCCAGCAGCTTTCCTCCCGGGACTAGCAGCAATGAGCAGTTCTTC.

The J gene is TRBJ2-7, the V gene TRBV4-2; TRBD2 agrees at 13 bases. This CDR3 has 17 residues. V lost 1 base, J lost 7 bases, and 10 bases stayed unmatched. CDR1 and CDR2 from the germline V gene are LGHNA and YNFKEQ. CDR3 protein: CASSQASLAGGLGEQYF. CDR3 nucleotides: TGTGCCAGCAGCCAAGCGTCACTAGCGGGAGGGCTGGGAGAGCAGTACTTC.

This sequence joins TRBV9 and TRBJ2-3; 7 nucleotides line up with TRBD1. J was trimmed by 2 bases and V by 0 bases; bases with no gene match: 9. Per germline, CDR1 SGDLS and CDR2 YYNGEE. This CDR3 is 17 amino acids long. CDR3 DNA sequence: TGTGCCAGCAGCGTAGCGGCCGCAGGGGGTCTCACAGATACGCAGTATTTT. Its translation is CASSVAAAGGLTDTQYF.